A single sample gave rise to the 31 T cell receptor beta chains below, sequenced in a study of graft-versus-host responses after intestinal transplantation. Their target antigens are unknown. The data were produced by immunoSEQ multiplex PCR, yet TCRdb's version contains in-frame clones alone and is incomplete. The sample yields tens of thousands of clones, around 87% seen once. Source: unstimulated CD8+ T cells sorted from spleen or lymph node cells, taken before transplant. These receptors originate from a human donor who was the organ donor for an intestinal transplant.

This clone was seen a few times. V gene TRBV7-8 combines with J gene TRBJ1-6; a possible D gene is TRBD1 (5 bases). The CDR3 is made up of 15 amino acids. Trimming shortened V by 2 bases and J by 12 bases, and 17 bases separated the two germline ends. Germline V CDR1 and CDR2: SGHVS, FQNEAQ. Here the CDR3 reads CASSLQGGVGGPLHF. In nucleotides, the CDR3 is TGTGCCAGCAGCTTACAGGGAGGTGTTGGAGGACCCCTCCACTTT. Full variable domain (rest looked up from reference TRBV7-8 and TRBJ1-6): GAGVSQSPRYKVAKRGQDVALRCDPISGHVSLFWYQQALGQGPEFLTYFQNEAQLDKSGLPSDRFFAERPEGSVSTLKIQRTQQEDSAVYLCASSLQGGVGGPLHFGNGTRLTVT.

The J gene is TRBJ1-1, the V gene TRBV2; 8 bases align to TRBD1. This CDR3 contains 14 residues. V lost 5 bases, J lost 0 bases, and 2 bases stayed unmatched. CDR1 and CDR2 from the germline V gene are SNHLY and FYNNEI. The CDR3 sequence is CASSLQGVNTEAFF. The CDR3 nucleotides are TGTGCCAGCAGTTTACAGGGGGTGAACACTGAAGCTTTCTTT.

The chain links TRBV9 to TRBJ2-1; no definite D call. CDR1 SGDLS and CDR2 YYNGEE come from the germline V gene. Deletions cut 3 bases from V and 6 bases from J, with 10 bases between. This CDR3 is 13 amino acids long. The CDR3 nucleotides are TGTGCCAGCAGCGAACTGACGGGCAATGAGCAGTTCTTC. Its translation: CASSELTGNEQFF.

The chain joins TRBV5-1 to TRBJ2-7; D is possibly TRBD1 (5 bases). CDR3 length equals 14 residues. V lost 0 bases, J lost 5 bases, and 12 bases lay in between. Germline assignment: CDR1 SGHRS and CDR2 YFSETQ. This chain's CDR3 is CASSLGRELDEQYV. The CDR3 bases are TGCGCCAGCAGCTTGGGCAGGGAATTGGACGAGCAGTACGTC.

V is TRBV7-9 and J is TRBJ1-2, with 7 bases that match TRBD1. The germline V gene encodes CDR1 SEHNR and CDR2 FQNEAQ (reference sequence). The V segment lost 5 bases and the J segment 4 bases; nucleotides outside the gene matches: 4. The CDR3 sequence is 13 residues long. The DNA of the CDR3 is TGTGCCAGCAGCGGGACAGATATCTATGGCTACACCTTC. Residues: CASSGTDIYGYTF.

This clone came up a few times. The V gene is TRBV19, the J gene TRBJ1-1; TRBD1 might be the D (6 bases). Between the trimmed V and J ends, which lost 3 bases and 6 bases, there was a span of 17 bases. Germline lookup yields CDR1 LNHDA and CDR2 SQIVND (reference sequence). The CDR3 runs 15 residues. CDR3 loop: CASSIRGDKGAEAFF. The CDR3 nucleotides are TGTGCCAGTAGTATCCGGGGTGACAAGGGGGCTGAAGCTTTCTTT.

V and J are TRBV7-9 and TRBJ2-7; a weak D match, TRBD2 (6 bases). The germline gives CDR1 SEHNR, CDR2 FQNEAQ (reference sequence). This CDR3 contains 13 residues. The V gene lost 5 bases and the J gene lost 6 bases, with 14 bases spanning the gap. The DNA of the CDR3 is TGTGCCAGCAGCCCCTCGACTAGTTTCGAGCAGTACGTC. Its translation is CASSPSTSFEQYV.

This chain joins TRBV6-6 and TRBJ2-7, with D perhaps matching TRBD2 (5 bases). V was pared by 6 bases and J by 7 bases, with 10 bases between. CDR3 length equals 11 residues. The V gene's germline CDR1 is MNHNY and CDR2 SVGAGI (reference sequence). The CDR3 loop reads CASSGEQEQYV. CDR3 coding DNA: TGTGCCAGCAGCGGGGAGCAGGAGCAGTACGTC.

This chain connects TRBV6-5 to TRBJ2-5, with 7 bases fitting TRBD1. V shed 6 bases and J 5 bases; nucleotides not matched to a gene: 12. From germline, CDR1 is MNHEY and CDR2 SVGAGI. CDR3 length: 15 amino acids. The CDR3 coding sequence is TGTGCCAGCAGGGTAACGACAGGGACGGGGGAGACCCAGTACTTC. As protein: CASRVTTGTGETQYF.

This chain connects TRBV13 to TRBJ1-1; TRBD1 agrees at 9 bases. V was clipped by 4 bases and J by 6 bases; unmatched bases: 9. The CDR3 is 15 residues long. In germline, CDR1 is PRHDT, CDR2 FYEKMQ (reference sequence). This CDR3 is CASSYDRQGVAEAFF. The CDR3 nucleotides read TGTGCCAGCAGCTACGACCGACAGGGGGTCGCTGAAGCTTTCTTT.

The rearrangement joins TRBV29-1 to TRBJ2-1; 16 bases align to TRBD2. This CDR3 spans 17 amino acids. From germline, CDR1 is SQVTM and CDR2 ANQGSEA. The ends lost 4 bases at V and 0 bases at J; junction bases unmatched: 3. The DNA of the CDR3 is TGCAGCGTTGCAGGGACTAGCGGGGGGGCCTCCTACAATGAGCAGTTCTTC. Residues: CSVAGTSGGASYNEQFF.

This chain connects TRBV7-9 to TRBJ2-5, with D tentatively TRBD2 (6 bases). The CDR3 spans 15 residues. Germline CDR1 reads SEHNR; CDR2 reads FQNEAQ (reference sequence). V lost 1 base, J lost 3 bases, and 12 bases lay in between. CDR3 region: CASSLGGVGEETQYF. In DNA form, the CDR3 reads TGTGCCAGCAGCTTAGGGGGGGTTGGGGAAGAGACCCAGTACTTC. The full variable domain, its missing parts supplied by reference TRBV7-9 and TRBJ2-5, is DTGVSQNPRHKITKRGQNVTFRCDPISEHNRLYWYRQTLGQGPEFLTYFQNEAQLEKSRLLSDRFSAERPKGSFSTLEIQRTEQGDSAMYLCASSLGGVGEETQYFGPGTRLLVL.

This chain joins TRBV27 and TRBJ2-5; the D gene is possibly TRBD2 (6 bases). Germline V gene lookup returns CDR1 MNHEY and CDR2 SMNVEV (reference sequence). Trimming removed 4 bases from V and 4 bases from J, with 13 bases in between. CDR3 length: 14 amino acids. CDR3 DNA sequence: TGTGCCAGCAGTTCAGGGACTTCATTAGAGACCCAGTACTTC. It specifies CASSSGTSLETQYF.

This clone was found once. The V gene is TRBV9, the J gene TRBJ2-3; D might be TRBD1 (5 bases). Trimming left V 0 bases short and J 1 base short, with 9 bases between. The CDR3 contains 15 residues. Germline assignment: CDR1 SGDLS and CDR2 YYNGEE. CDR3 in amino acids: CASSVVGAGTDTQYF. CDR3 nucleotide sequence: TGTGCCAGCAGCGTAGTAGGGGCCGGCACAGATACGCAGTATTTT.

V gene TRBV7-2 combines with J gene TRBJ2-1, with a possible D match to TRBD2 (6 bases). Deletions cut 2 bases from V and 8 bases from J, with 22 bases between. Germline values: CDR1 SGHTA, CDR2 FQGNSA. The CDR3 extends over 17 amino acids. This chain's CDR3 is CASSLNILTSTGYEQFF. The CDR3 coding sequence is TGTGCCAGCAGCTTAAATATCTTGACTAGTACCGGGTATGAGCAGTTCTTC.

V gene TRBV7-6 combines with J gene TRBJ1-1; TRBD1 might be the D (6 bases). Germline assignment: CDR1 SGHVS and CDR2 FNYEAQ. The V and J ends lost 5 bases and 4 bases respectively, with 17 bases between them. The CDR3 contains 15 residues. The CDR3 protein is CASSPKQGRGTEAFF. The CDR3 DNA follows: TGTGCCAGCAGCCCTAAACAGGGTCGGGGCACTGAAGCTTTCTTT.

J is TRBJ1-3 and V is TRBV5-6; D unresolved. The CDR3 contains 16 residues. V was shortened by 1 base and J by 1 base, with 12 bases between the two germline ends. Germline V gene data show CDR1 as SGHDT and CDR2 as YYEEEE. CDR3: CASSLSQVSSGNTIYF. CDR3 coding DNA: TGTGCCAGCAGCTTGAGCCAGGTTTCTTCTGGAAACACCATATATTTT.

This chain joins TRBV6-4 and TRBJ2-2, with 9 bases lining up with TRBD2. The ends lost 2 bases at V and 4 bases at J; junction bases unmatched: 2. Germline CDR1 is MRHNA and CDR2 is SNTAGT. There are 15 residues in the CDR3. CDR3 nucleotide sequence: TGTGCCAGCAGTGACGAACTAGCGGGCACCGGGGAGCTGTTTTTT. Its translation: CASSDELAGTGELFF.

The chain recombines TRBV6-1 with TRBJ2-7; unclear D gene. Trimming took off 6 bases at V and 1 base at J, with 16 bases between the two ends. CDR1 is MNHNS and CDR2 is SASEGT in the germline V gene. CDR3 length equals 15 residues. The CDR3 sequence: CASSSEAAESYEQYV. The DNA for the CDR3 is TGTGCCAGCAGCTCCGAGGCGGCGGAATCCTACGAGCAGTACGTC.

This chain joins TRBV6-5 and TRBJ1-4; D is unresolved. CDR1 MNHEY and CDR2 SVGAGI come from the germline V gene. Trimming took off 8 bases at V and 0 bases at J, with 10 bases between the two ends. The CDR3 is 14 residues long. CDR3 residues: CASGGVATNEKLFF. The CDR3 DNA sequence: TGTGCCAGCGGAGGAGTAGCAACTAATGAAAAACTGTTTTTT.

V is TRBV28 and J is TRBJ1-2; perhaps TRBD1 as D (6 bases). The V and J ends lost 4 bases and 7 bases respectively, with 19 bases between them. This CDR3 has 15 amino acids. Germline V gene lookup returns CDR1 MDHEN and CDR2 SYDVKM. The CDR3, as DNA: TGTGCCAGCAGTTCAAAAACAGGGATTATTGTTGGCTACACCTTC. Translated: CASSSKTGIIVGYTF.

The chain has TRBV4-1 and TRBJ1-3; D is perhaps TRBD1 (6 bases). The length of the CDR3 is 17 residues. Germline lookup yields CDR1 MGHRA and CDR2 YSYEKL. V was cut by 6 bases and J by 0 bases, with 18 bases left in between. The CDR3 DNA sequence: TGCGCCAGCAGTCTACAGGGATCCCGGTTCTCTGGAAACACCATATATTTT. Its translation: CASSLQGSRFSGNTIYF.

The chain joins TRBV7-8 to TRBJ1-5; TRBD1 aligns across 7 bases. V dropped 5 bases and J dropped 9; count of bases not matched to a gene: 19. Germline CDR1 SGHVS, CDR2 FQNEAQ. This CDR3 comprises 17 residues. CDR3: CASSPNPGQLLVGPQHF. CDR3 DNA: TGTGCCAGCAGCCCAAACCCGGGACAGTTGCTTGTAGGGCCCCAGCATTTT.

In its sample, this clone was seen a few times. The chain joins TRBV15 to TRBJ1-5; possibly TRBD1 for D (5 bases). Trimming took 3 bases from V and 1 from J, leaving 13 bases between them. The CDR3 totals 16 residues. CDR1 is LNHNV, CDR2 YYDKDF, per germline (reference sequence). CDR3 residues: CATSSTSGESNQPQHF. The CDR3 region has the DNA TGTGCCACCAGCAGCACCTCGGGGGAGAGCAATCAGCCCCAGCATTTT.

Here the CDR3 DNA reads TGTGCCAGCAGTTACTCGACTTCTGGGGCCAACGTCCTGACTTTC. Protein: CASSYSTSGANVLTF. This chain uses TRBV6-5 with TRBJ2-6; unclear D gene. The CDR3 runs to 15 residues. The ends were cut back, 0 bases at V and 1 base at J, with 4 bases in the middle. Looked up from germline, CDR1 is MNHEY and CDR2 is SVGAGI.

V and J are TRBV13 and TRBJ1-2; D not certain. The CDR3 has 11 residues. The germline gives CDR1 PRHDT, CDR2 FYEKMQ (reference sequence). The V end lost 2 bases, the J end lost 5 bases, and 3 bases lay between the germline ends. CDR3 sequence: CASSLHYGYTF. In DNA, the CDR3 is TGTGCCAGCAGCTTACATTATGGCTACACCTTC.

CDR3 in amino acids: CSVEVAGEQYV. The CDR3 bases are TGCAGCGTTGAAGTGGCTGGAGAGCAGTACGTC. This chain links TRBV29-1 with TRBJ2-7; D remains unclear. The CDR3 loop spans 11 amino acids. The germline V gene encodes CDR1 SQVTM and CDR2 ANQGSEA. The V end was cut by 1 base, the J end by 7 bases, with 8 bases between.

V gene TRBV2 combines with J gene TRBJ2-3; 14 bases agree with TRBD2. Per germline, CDR1 SNHLY and CDR2 FYNNEI. The CDR3 runs to 17 residues. V gave up 10 bases and J gave up 4 bases; unmatched junction bases: 13. In nucleotides, the CDR3 is TGTGCCACATACACCGGGACTAGCGGGGGAGGCCCAGATACGCAGTATTTT. Translating it yields CATYTGTSGGGPDTQYF. Full variable domain (missing parts from reference TRBV2 and TRBJ2-3): EPEVTQTPSHQVTQMGQEVILRCVPISNHLYFYWYRQILGQKVEFLVSFYNNEISEKSEIFDDQFSVERPDGSNFTLKIRSTKLEDSAMYFCATYTGTSGGGPDTQYFGPGTRLTVL.

The rearrangement uses TRBV27 and TRBJ1-2, with D uncertain. The germline CDR1 and CDR2 sequences are MNHEY and SMNVEV (reference sequence). The CDR3 runs 13 residues. The V gene lost 5 bases and the J gene lost 4 bases, with 11 bases spanning the gap. The CDR3 is CASSLNGGYGYTF. CDR3 bases: TGTGCCAGCAGTCTAAATGGTGGCTATGGCTACACCTTC.

The chain carries TRBV9 and TRBJ1-1; no reliable D call. The CDR3 runs to 14 residues. Germline-derived CDR1 and CDR2 are SGDLS and YYNGEE. V gave up 3 bases and J gave up 4 bases, with 13 bases separating them. The CDR3 region is CASSGSGGVTEAFF. As DNA, the CDR3 is TGTGCCAGCAGCGGATCCGGAGGAGTCACTGAAGCTTTCTTT.

V and J are TRBV5-6 and TRBJ1-4; 10 bases agree with TRBD1. The CDR3 length is 17 residues. In germline, CDR1 is SGHDT, CDR2 YYEEEE. J was trimmed by 7 bases and V by 1 base; bases with no gene match: 10. The CDR3 is CASSLLMVGQGFEKLFF. In nucleotides, the CDR3 is TGTGCCAGCAGCTTGTTGATGGTGGGACAGGGGTTTGAAAAACTGTTTTTT.